What follows are 23 T cell receptor beta chains derived from one specimen sequenced in a study of blood T cell repertoires in COVID-19. Measured with immunoSEQ multiplex PCR; TCRdb has only the in-frame clones, and not every one. The data show a few hundred thousand clones, 85% to 90% seen once. The source material was PBMCs or T cells enriched from blood (not recorded which). Source of these receptors: a woman aged 18-29 years who had recovered from COVID-19.

The chain has TRBV5-1 and TRBJ1-1; TRBD1 is a possible D gene (5 bases). V was shortened by 5 bases and J by 0 bases, with 8 bases between the two germline ends. There are 13 residues in the CDR3. Looked up from germline, CDR1 is SGHRS and CDR2 is YFSETQ. The CDR3 here is CASRGLLNTEAFF. As DNA, the CDR3 is TGCGCCAGCAGGGGACTTCTGAACACTGAAGCTTTCTTT.

This chain links TRBV7-9 with TRBJ2-3, with TRBD1 as a possible D gene (6 bases). V shed 1 base and J shed 0 bases, with 8 bases lying between them. Germline V CDR1 and CDR2: SEHNR, FQNEAQ (reference sequence). The CDR3 totals 15 residues. CDR3 DNA: TGTGCCAGCAGCTTAGAAGGGGGAAGCACAGATACGCAGTATTTT. Protein product: CASSLEGGSTDTQYF.

The rearrangement joins TRBV7-6 to TRBJ2-6; 10 positions agree with TRBD2. CDR1 and CDR2 (germline): SGHVS, FNYEAQ. The ends lost 5 bases at V and 2 bases at J; junction bases unmatched: 3. This CDR3 region has 16 residues. This CDR3 is CASSIGTSAGANVLTF. The CDR3 nucleotides read TGTGCCAGCAGCATCGGGACTAGCGCTGGGGCCAACGTCCTGACTTTC.

This clone has a single count. The gene calls are TRBV4-2 and TRBJ1-5, with D maybe TRBD1 (6 bases). V was trimmed by 1 base and J by 4 bases, leaving 14 bases between them. There are 16 residues in the CDR3. Germline V gene data show CDR1 as LGHNA and CDR2 as YNFKEQ. The DNA of the CDR3 is TGTGCCAGCAGCCAAGGCGGGGAGGGGGGAAATCAGCCCCAGCATTTT. Protein product: CASSQGGEGGNQPQHF.

This sequence joins TRBV28 and TRBJ1-3; D is ambiguous. V was shortened by 5 bases and J by 0 bases, with 11 bases between the two germline ends. The CDR3 loop spans 15 amino acids. CDR1 MDHEN and CDR2 SYDVKM come from the germline V gene. The CDR3 DNA reads as TGTGCCAGCAGTCAAACAGTAAACTCTGGAAACACCATATATTTT. The encoded protein is CASSQTVNSGNTIYF.

This clone was detected a few times. This chain uses TRBV27 with TRBJ2-7, with 7 bases identical to TRBD1. CDR1 is MNHEY, CDR2 SMNVEV, per germline (reference sequence). The CDR3 runs 14 residues. V lost 4 bases, J lost 0 bases, and 3 bases stayed unmatched. CDR3 DNA sequence: TGTGCCAGCAGTTCGACAGGGAGCTCCTACGAGCAGTACTTC. It translates to CASSSTGSSYEQYF.

The V gene is TRBV7-9, the J gene TRBJ2-2, with 8 bases matching TRBD2. The CDR3 covers 15 residues. Per the germline V gene, CDR1 is SEHNR and CDR2 is FQNEAQ (reference sequence). V shed 6 bases and J 5 bases; nucleotides not matched to a gene: 8. The CDR3 loop is CASRREVAGTGELFF. In nucleotides, the CDR3 is TGTGCCAGCAGGAGGGAAGTAGCGGGGACCGGGGAGCTGTTTTTT.

This chain uses TRBV5-1 with TRBJ2-7; 8 nucleotides agree with TRBD2. CDR3 length equals 15 residues. Germline loops: CDR1 SGHRS, CDR2 YFSETQ. V shed 0 bases, J shed 7 bases, and the junction held 9 bases outside the gene matches. CDR3 residues: CASSLAGSGVLEQYF. CDR3 in DNA: TGCGCCAGCAGCTTGGCTGGTAGCGGGGTGTTAGAGCAGTACTTC.

This chain links TRBV28 with TRBJ1-1; 10 nucleotides line up with TRBD1. The V and J ends lost 3 bases and 8 bases, in that order; junction bases with no gene match: 6. Germline loops: CDR1 MDHEN, CDR2 SYDVKM. The CDR3 spans 14 residues. DNA for the CDR3: TGTGCCAGCAGTTTGACAGGGGGCTCGTTCGAAGCTTTCTTT. Protein: CASSLTGGSFEAFF.

About this clone: Compared with germline, one end of the junction differs, possibly owing to a read error. The V and J genes are TRBV4-2 and TRBJ2-1, with TRBD2 identical over 10 bases. CDR1 is LGHNA, CDR2 YNFKEQ, per germline. This CDR3 is built from 19 residues. CDR3 in amino acids: CASTQERRPSGGRYNEQFF. CDR3 nucleotide sequence: TGTGCCAGCACCCAAGAACGGAGGCCTAGCGGGGGCCGGTACAATGAGCAGTTCTTC.

The V gene is TRBV7-9, the J gene TRBJ1-3, with TRBD1 matching 7 bases. CDR3 length: 16 residues. J gave up 2 bases and V 3 bases, and 7 bases lay outside the gene matches. Germline assignment: CDR1 SEHNR and CDR2 FQNEAQ (reference sequence). CDR3 sequence reads: CASSLIQGSAGNTIYF. The DNA for the CDR3 is TGTGCCAGCAGCTTGATACAGGGGTCTGCTGGAAACACCATATATTTT.

The V gene is TRBV13, the J gene TRBJ1-2; 7 nucleotides align to TRBD1. Looked up from germline, CDR1 is PRHDT and CDR2 is FYEKMQ (reference sequence). The CDR3 contains 15 residues. V was clipped by 0 bases and J by 3 bases; unmatched bases: 4. The CDR3 loop is CASSLGNRGDYGYTF. CDR3 in DNA: TGTGCCAGCAGCTTAGGAAACAGGGGAGACTATGGCTACACCTTC.

The V gene is TRBV30, the J gene TRBJ2-1; 14 positions agree with TRBD2. J gave up 10 bases and V 8 bases, and 7 bases lay outside the gene matches. Per germline, CDR1 GTSNPN and CDR2 SVGIG (reference sequence). The CDR3 loop spans 13 amino acids. CDR3: CAAGLAGANEQFF. The CDR3 coding sequence is TGTGCCGCGGGACTAGCGGGGGCAAACGAGCAGTTCTTC.

This chain joins TRBV5-4 and TRBJ1-2; 8 nucleotides align to TRBD1. Germline assignment: CDR1 SGHNT and CDR2 YYREEE (reference sequence). This CDR3 is built from 15 residues. The ends lost 4 bases at V and 4 bases at J; junction bases unmatched: 9. The CDR3 bases are TGTGCCAGCAGCCTCGGACAGGGACCTGTCTATGGCTACACCTTC. This encodes CASSLGQGPVYGYTF.

The chain couples TRBV11-3 to TRBJ1-1; D is unresolved. This CDR3 has 16 residues. Looked up from germline, CDR1 is SGHNT and CDR2 is YENEEA. Trimming removed 0 bases at V and 0 bases at J, with 11 bases between. The CDR3 here is CASSLDGSRMNTEAFF. Here the CDR3 DNA reads TGTGCCAGCAGCTTAGACGGCTCCAGGATGAACACTGAAGCTTTCTTT.

Concerning this clone: Additional DNA sequences in this sample encode the identical CDR3. The genes are TRBV10-3 and TRBJ1-5, with D possibly TRBD1 on 5 matching bases. The CDR3 is 14 amino acids. The germline V gene encodes CDR1 ENHRY and CDR2 SYGVKD. Trimming pared 0 bases from V and 2 bases from J, leaving 5 bases between. CDR3 region: CAISESGGNQPQHF. The CDR3 DNA reads TGTGCCATCAGTGAGTCAGGGGGCAATCAGCCCCAGCATTTT.

The chain employs TRBV4-3 and TRBJ1-1; D may be TRBD1 (6 bases). The V end was cut by 2 bases, the J end by 5 bases, with 15 bases between. Germline CDR1 and CDR2: LGHNA and YSLEER. The CDR3 has 15 residues. CDR3 bases: TGCGCCAGCAGCCAACGCAGGGGAATAAGGACTGAAGCTTTCTTT. Protein: CASSQRRGIRTEAFF.

Only one count was recorded for this clone. This chain uses TRBV30 with TRBJ1-6; D not resolved. V lost 7 bases, J lost 7 bases, and 8 bases lay in between. This CDR3 is 11 amino acids long. The germline V gene has CDR1 GTSNPN and CDR2 SVGIG (reference sequence). DNA for the CDR3: TGTGCCTCGGCGGCAAATTCACCCCTCCACTTT. Translation: CASAANSPLHF.

The CDR3 is CASKSTDLYGYTF. CDR3 in DNA: TGTGCCAGTAAATCGACAGACCTTTATGGCTACACCTTC. The rearrangement uses TRBV19 and TRBJ1-2, with a tentative D call TRBD1 (5 bases). V was shortened by 7 bases and J by 5 bases, with 14 bases between the two germline ends. This CDR3 is built from 13 residues. Germline values: CDR1 LNHDA, CDR2 SQIVND (reference sequence). Using reference TRBV19 and TRBJ1-2 for the parts outside the CDR3, the full variable domain is DGGITQSPKYLFRKEGQNVTLSCEQNLNHDAMYWYRQDPGQGLRLIYYSQIVNDFQKGDIAEGYSVSREKKESFPLTVTSAQKNPTAFYLCASKSTDLYGYTFGSGTRLTVV.

The chain uses TRBV4-2 and TRBJ1-6; weak D call: TRBD1 (6 bases). The length of the CDR3 is 17 residues. V shed 7 bases and J shed 9 bases, with 25 bases lying between them. Per the germline V gene, CDR1 is LGHNA and CDR2 is YNFKEQ. CDR3: CASTPIMDSSLGSPLHF. CDR3 nucleotides: TGTGCCAGCACCCCGATCATGGACAGTTCTCTAGGTTCACCCCTCCACTTT.

The rearrangement uses TRBV7-6 and TRBJ2-1, with 8 bases that match TRBD2. CDR1 and CDR2 from the germline V gene are SGHVS and FNYEAQ. CDR3 length: 20 residues. With V trimmed by 4 bases and J by 0 bases, 17 bases remained unmatched. The CDR3 here is CASSSSFPGGSPGSYNEQFF. The CDR3 nucleotides read TGTGCCAGCAGCTCGAGTTTTCCGGGGGGGTCCCCAGGCTCCTACAATGAGCAGTTCTTC.

The rearrangement joins TRBV3-1 (or the pseudogene TRBV3-2) to TRBJ1-1, with 7 bases identical to TRBD1. Germline-derived CDR1 and CDR2 are LGHDT and YNNKEL (reference sequence). The CDR3 has 15 residues. The V segment lost 0 bases and the J segment 3 bases; nucleotides outside the gene matches: 4. The CDR3 region has the DNA TGTGCCAGCAGCCAAGAGGGGACAGCCCACACTGAAGCTTTCTTT. Encoded protein: CASSQEGTAHTEAFF.

The chain carries TRBV5-1 and TRBJ2-5; the D gene is possibly TRBD1 (6 bases). The germline V and J ends were trimmed by 1 base and 5 bases, with 12 bases remaining between them. CDR3 length equals 14 residues. Germline V gene sequence: CDR1 SGHRS, CDR2 YFSETQ. CDR3 DNA sequence: TGCGCCAGCAGCTTGCAGCAGGGGCTGGAGACCCAGTACTTC. Translation: CASSLQQGLETQYF.